The 21 T cell receptor beta chains presented below share a single source sample, sequenced in a study of shared T cell receptors in the human thymus. Repertoires were generated with immunoSEQ multiplex PCR, while TCRdb's copy carries only in-frame clones and drops some. The data hold approximately 580,000 clones, with approximately 80% observed a single time. These same data were also listed under a study on human thymus T cells.

The sample was thymocytes. All receptors come from a boy under two years old with a congenital heart defect.

The gene calls are TRBV6-1 and TRBJ1-2; 9 bases are a match to TRBD1. The CDR3 contains 15 residues. Per the germline V gene, CDR1 is MNHNS and CDR2 is SASEGT. Germline trimming cut 4 bases from V and 2 bases from J; bases unmatched to any gene: 5. Here the CDR3 reads CASSVRQGENYGYTF. The DNA of the CDR3 is TGTGCCAGCAGTGTTCGACAGGGGGAAAACTATGGCTACACCTTC.

This chain connects TRBV27 to TRBJ2-1, with TRBD2 identical over 13 bases. Looked up from germline, CDR1 is MNHEY and CDR2 is SMNVEV (reference sequence). Germline trimming cut 6 bases from V and 7 bases from J; bases unmatched to any gene: 6. This CDR3 comprises 15 residues. The CDR3 DNA reads TGTGCCAGCAGCCCTAGGACTAGCGGGAGTAATGAGCAGTTCTTC. Its protein product is CASSPRTSGSNEQFF.

V usage is TRBV6-5 and J usage is TRBJ1-2; 7 bases match TRBD1. Looked up from germline, CDR1 is MNHEY and CDR2 is SVGAGI. CDR3 length: 14 residues. With V trimmed by 5 bases and J by 5 bases, 8 bases remained unmatched. CDR3 in DNA: TGTGCCAGCAGTCCCCGGGACAGTTCATATGGCTACACCTTC. It codes for CASSPRDSSYGYTF.

This clone has a single count. This chain connects TRBV27 to TRBJ1-4, with 9 bases lining up with TRBD1. The CDR3 is 16 amino acids. V gave up 5 bases and J gave up 8 bases; unmatched junction bases: 12. Germline V gene lookup returns CDR1 MNHEY and CDR2 SMNVEV (reference sequence). CDR3 DNA: TGTGCCAGCAGTCACTTAGACAGGGGGTCTGGCGAAAAACTGTTTTTT. Residues: CASSHLDRGSGEKLFF.

V gene TRBV25-1 combines with J gene TRBJ2-2; 7 nucleotides align to TRBD1. V lost 4 bases, J lost 2 bases, and 4 bases stayed unmatched. Germline CDR1 is MGHDK and CDR2 is SYGVNS. CDR3 length equals 15 residues. The CDR3 sequence: CASSANRGNTGELFF. CDR3 DNA sequence: TGTGCCAGCAGTGCCAACAGGGGCAACACCGGGGAGCTGTTTTTT.

On this clone itself: It is unclear where the CDR3 begins or ends on the DNA, so no DNA is shown, and the CDR3 is as TCRdb lists it. V usage is TRBV2 and J usage is TRBJ2-1; TRBD2 is taken as the D call from the table, unchecked against the DNA. Germline CDR1 SNHLY, CDR2 FYNNEI. The CDR3 is 16 amino acids long, termini counted. The CDR3 sequence is CASSTSTSETTNEQFF.

The V and J genes are TRBV5-8 and TRBJ1-1; 12 bases fit TRBD1. V gave up 5 bases and J gave up 0 bases; unmatched junction bases: 8. The CDR3 totals 17 residues. Germline V gene data show CDR1 as SGHTS and CDR2 as YDEGEE. In DNA form, the CDR3 reads TGTGCCAGCAGTTCCCGGGACAGGGGGCCGATGAACACTGAAGCTTTCTTT. It is translated as CASSSRDRGPMNTEAFF. The complete variable domain, with remaining parts taken from reference TRBV5-8 and TRBJ1-1, reads EAGVTQSPTHLIKTRGQQATLRCSPISGHTSVYWYQQALGLGLQFLLWYDEGEERNRGNFPPRFSGRQFPNYSSELNVNALELEDSALYLCASSSRDRGPMNTEAFFGQGTRLTVV.

The chain is built from TRBV19 and TRBJ2-2; 8 bases are a match to TRBD1. Germline CDR1 reads LNHDA; CDR2 reads SQIVND (reference sequence). The CDR3 consists of 18 residues. After removal of 3 bases from V and 3 bases from J, the junction contained 12 bases not matched to a gene. The CDR3, as DNA: TGTGCCAGTAGTATTAGGGAAGAGACAGGGGTCTACACCGGGGAGCTGTTTTTT. Translated: CASSIREETGVYTGELFF.

The V gene is TRBV10-1, the J gene TRBJ2-7; 7 nucleotides line up with TRBD2. Germline V gene data show CDR1 as WNHNN and CDR2 as SYGVQD (reference sequence). This CDR3 is 16 amino acids long. Trimming at V came to 3 bases and at J to 2 bases, leaving 10 bases not matched to a gene. The CDR3 DNA sequence: TGCGCCAGCAGTGAAGGACTAGTACCATCGGCCTACGAGCAGTACTTC. This translates into CASSEGLVPSAYEQYF.

This chain uses TRBV20-1 with TRBJ2-1; TRBD2 aligns across 7 bases. Germline CDR1 reads DFQATT; CDR2 reads SNEGSKA (reference sequence). The CDR3 spans 11 residues. The V segment lost 5 bases and the J segment 12 bases; nucleotides outside the gene matches: 7. The CDR3 loop is CSASLAGPQFF. The CDR3 bases are TGCAGTGCTTCCTTAGCGGGCCCGCAGTTCTTC.

This chain links TRBV27 with TRBJ2-5, with D possibly being TRBD2 (6 bases). Per the germline V gene, CDR1 is MNHEY and CDR2 is SMNVEV (reference sequence). The CDR3 runs 13 residues. Deletions cut 6 bases from V and 2 bases from J, with 10 bases between. The CDR3 sequence is CASRGLQQETQYF. The CDR3 DNA is TGTGCCAGCAGGGGACTTCAACAAGAGACCCAGTACTTC.

The chain combines TRBV21-1 with TRBJ1-5; the table's D gene call, TRBD1, was not cross checked with the DNA. TRBV21-1 is a listed pseudogene. The CDR3 covers 15 residues. As DNA, the CDR3 is TGTGCCAGCGCTCGGTTCAGGGGGCATAATCAGCCCCAGCATTTT. Translation gives CASARFRGHNQPQHF.

The rearrangement joins TRBV5-1 to TRBJ1-5; D gene unclear. Germline V lookup: CDR1 SGHRS, CDR2 YFSETQ. The V and J ends lost 4 bases and 9 bases respectively, with 14 bases between them. CDR3 length: 13 amino acids. CDR3 sequence (DNA): TGCGCCAGCAGCCCGACACATCTCCCGCCCCAGCATTTT. The encoded protein is CASSPTHLPPQHF.

Regarding this clone: The same CDR3 arises from other DNA sequences in this sample as well. This chain connects TRBV21-1 to TRBJ2-7; the table's D gene call, TRBD1, was not cross checked with the DNA. TRBV21-1 is shown as a pseudogene. This CDR3 region has 15 residues. The CDR3 DNA reads as TGTGCCAGCAGCAAGGCTGGGACAGGGGGCTACGAGCAGTACTTC. It translates to CASSKAGTGGYEQYF.

The chain carries TRBV19 and TRBJ1-1, with D possibly being TRBD1 (5 bases). The V end was cut by 6 bases, the J end by 1 base, with 9 bases between. Germline V gene sequence: CDR1 LNHDA, CDR2 SQIVND (reference sequence). The CDR3 length is 13 residues. The CDR3 DNA sequence: TGTGCCAGTAGCCACGGACAGAACACTGAAGCTTTCTTT. Translated: CASSHGQNTEAFF.

The V call is TRBV27, the J call TRBJ1-2; D is ambiguous. The CDR3 spans 15 residues. V was trimmed by 5 bases and J by 3 bases, leaving 16 bases between them. Germline V gene sequence: CDR1 MNHEY, CDR2 SMNVEV (reference sequence). The CDR3 sequence is CASSVHSHADYGYTF. Written as DNA, the CDR3 is TGTGCCAGCAGTGTCCACTCTCACGCGGACTATGGCTACACCTTC.

This clone was recorded once. This chain links TRBV7-6 with TRBJ2-5, with TRBD1 as a possible D gene (5 bases). The length of the CDR3 is 13 residues. The ends were cut back, 5 bases at V and 4 bases at J, with 11 bases in the middle. Looked up from germline, CDR1 is SGHVS and CDR2 is FNYEAQ. The CDR3 sequence is CASSPTVIETQYF. For the CDR3, the DNA is TGTGCCAGCAGCCCGACAGTGATAGAGACCCAGTACTTC.

The chain has TRBV9 and TRBJ2-1, with 8 bases matching TRBD1. Germline V gene data show CDR1 as SGDLS and CDR2 as YYNGEE. CDR3 length: 17 amino acids. J gave up 1 base and V 4 bases, and 10 bases lay outside the gene matches. The CDR3 nucleotides read TGTGCCAGCAGCTCCCGGACAGGGAGTCCGTCCTACAATGAGCAGTTCTTC. Its protein product is CASSSRTGSPSYNEQFF.

The V and J genes are TRBV4-1 and TRBJ1-3; the D gene is possibly TRBD1 (6 bases). Per the germline V gene, CDR1 is MGHRA and CDR2 is YSYEKL. V was cut by 1 base and J by 4 bases, with 17 bases left in between. The CDR3 runs 17 residues. In DNA, the CDR3 is TGCGCCAGCAGCCAAGTATCGACCTACAGGGCCGGAAACACCATATATTTT. This sequence encodes CASSQVSTYRAGNTIYF.

The V call is TRBV5-1, the J call TRBJ2-1; 14 positions agree with TRBD2. After removal of 7 bases from V and 5 bases from J, the junction contained 5 bases not matched to a gene. The CDR3 spans 15 residues. Germline V gives CDR1 SGHRS, CDR2 YFSETQ. Written as DNA, the CDR3 is TGCGCCAGCGGACTAGCGGGAGGTCGCCACAATGAGCAGTTCTTC. Translation gives CASGLAGGRHNEQFF.

The V and J genes are TRBV4-1 and TRBJ1-5; 8 nucleotides align to TRBD1. This CDR3 has 16 amino acids. From germline, CDR1 is MGHRA and CDR2 YSYEKL. V lost 0 bases and J lost 0; bases outside the gene matches: 1. CDR3 nucleotide sequence: TGCGCCAGCAGCCAAGAGACAGGGGATAGCAATCAGCCCCAGCATTTT. It encodes CASSQETGDSNQPQHF.